The next 28 T cell receptor beta chains were all read from a single sample in a study of response to subunit inactivated influenza vaccine. TCRdb redid the calling of the RT-PCR reads with MiXCR, one entry per CDR3 protein. This table holds 550,000 to 600,000 distinct CDR3 sequences, 12% found once. Material: PBMCs from blood, obtained on the day of vaccination. These receptors were obtained from a man aged 50 or older who received an inactivated influenza vaccine.

V is TRBV12-3 or TRBV12-4 and J is TRBJ1-1; no firm D call. CDR3 length: 14 amino acids. Trimming cost V 2 bases and J 1 base, with 8 bases left between them. CDR3 DNA sequence: TGTGCCAGCAGTTTAAGGGTGGGGAACACTGAAGCTTTCTTT. As protein: CASSLRVGNTEAFF.

The chain couples TRBV15 to TRBJ2-1, with D possibly being TRBD2 (6 bases). The germline CDR1 and CDR2 sequences are LNHNV and YYDKDF (reference sequence). This CDR3 is 14 amino acids long. V lost 0 bases and J lost 7, with 10 bases in between. CDR3 DNA: TGTGCCACCAGCAGAGAACCTCGGGGGAATGAGCAGTTCTTC. Encoded protein: CATSREPRGNEQFF.

The genes are TRBV20-1 and TRBJ1-2, with TRBD1 as a possible D gene (5 bases). This CDR3 has 12 amino acids. Trimming cost V 3 bases and J 6 bases, with 11 bases left between them. The germline V gene has CDR1 DFQATT and CDR2 SNEGSKA (reference sequence). The CDR3, as DNA: TGCAGTGCTAGTTGGCAGGGAGATGGCTACACCTTC. Its protein is CSASWQGDGYTF.

The chain uses TRBV11-2 and TRBJ1-1; 8 bases match TRBD1. Germline V gives CDR1 SGHAT, CDR2 FQNNGV. This CDR3 is built from 17 residues. V lost 2 bases to trimming and J lost 3 bases; unmatched junction nucleotides: 11. CDR3 in DNA: TGTGCCAGCAGCTTAATCAACAGAGGACAGGGCTACACTGAAGCTTTCTTT. Amino acid sequence: CASSLINRGQGYTEAFF. The variable domain in full, with the rest retrieved from reference TRBV11-2 and TRBJ1-1, is EAGVAQSPRYKIIEKRQSVAFWCNPISGHATLYWYQQILGQGPKLLIQFQNNGVVDDSQLPKDRFSAERLKGVDSTLKIQPAKLEDSAVYLCASSLINRGQGYTEAFFGQGTRLTVV.

The CDR3, as DNA: TGTGCCAGCAGTTATAGGAGAGGCGGGGGGGCCTACAATGAGCAGTTCTTC. It encodes CASSYRRGGGAYNEQFF. This sequence joins TRBV6-5 and TRBJ2-1, with 9 positions matching TRBD2. The V segment lost 3 bases and the J segment 2 bases; nucleotides outside the gene matches: 8. Per the germline V gene, CDR1 is MNHEY and CDR2 is SVGAGI. The CDR3 is made up of 17 amino acids.

The chain links TRBV11-2 to TRBJ1-1, with no clear D. The CDR3 sequence is 11 residues long. Germline V gene lookup returns CDR1 SGHAT and CDR2 FQNNGV. The V end was cut by 2 bases, the J end by 8 bases, with 6 bases between. CDR3 residues: CASSLKAEAFF. As DNA, the CDR3 is TGTGCCAGCAGCTTAAAGGCAGAAGCTTTCTTT.

This clonotype was observed a few times. V usage is TRBV12-3 or TRBV12-4 and J usage is TRBJ1-2; D not resolved. Trimming took off 4 bases at V and 2 bases at J, with 11 bases between the two ends. The CDR3 totals 14 residues. As DNA, the CDR3 is TGTGCCAGCAGTTCCCAGATGATCAACTATGGCTACACCTTC. Encoded protein: CASSSQMINYGYTF.

This clonotype was observed a few times. This sequence joins TRBV7-8 and TRBJ2-2; TRBD1 matches at 10 bases. J gave up 1 base and V 2 bases, and 4 bases lay outside the gene matches. The CDR3 is 17 residues long. Germline loops: CDR1 SGHVS, CDR2 FQNEAQ. This chain's CDR3 is CASSLKGQGLNTGELFF. CDR3 nucleotide sequence: TGTGCCAGCAGCTTAAAGGGACAGGGGCTGAACACCGGGGAGCTGTTTTTT. The entire variable domain, with the rest obtained from reference TRBV7-8 and TRBJ2-2, is as follows: GAGVSQSPRYKVAKRGQDVALRCDPISGHVSLFWYQQALGQGPEFLTYFQNEAQLDKSGLPSDRFFAERPEGSVSTLKIQRTQQEDSAVYLCASSLKGQGLNTGELFFGEGSRLTVL.

This clonotype was recorded a few times. CDR3 protein: CATGLAGGPSYNEQFF. In nucleotides, the CDR3 is TGTGCCACGGGACTAGCGGGGGGGCCTTCCTACAATGAGCAGTTCTTC. The chain has TRBV10-3 and TRBJ2-1; 16 bases fit TRBD2. The CDR3 runs 16 residues. Germline lookup yields CDR1 ENHRY and CDR2 SYGVKD. Losses at the gene ends were 10 bases for V and 1 base for J; bases not matched to a gene: 4.

Regarding this clonotype: A read error may produce the germline difference seen at one junction end. V and J are TRBV20-1 and TRBJ2-2; 7 bases fit TRBD2. Germline CDR1 and CDR2: DFQATT and SNEGSKA (reference sequence). This CDR3 region has 16 residues. DNA for the CDR3: TGCTGTGCTAGAGATGTAAGGGAGGGGTCCCCCGGGGAGCTGTTTTTT. It specifies CCARDVREGSPGELFF.

V usage is TRBV12-3 or TRBV12-4 and J usage is TRBJ1-1; D is possibly TRBD1 (6 bases). This CDR3 has 14 amino acids. V was pared by 3 bases and J by 5 bases, with 13 bases between. In DNA, the CDR3 is TGTGCCAGCAGTTTTCGGGCAGGGGCGACTGAAGCTTTCTTT. Protein sequence: CASSFRAGATEAFF.

The chain uses TRBV12-3 or TRBV12-4 and TRBJ2-1; D possibly corresponds to TRBD2 (5 bases). V shed 6 bases and J shed 8 bases, with 17 bases lying between them. CDR3 length: 14 amino acids. CDR3 residues: CASSYTVQRHEQFF. For the CDR3, the DNA is TGTGCCAGCAGCTACACCGTACAGCGGCATGAGCAGTTCTTC.

The chain joins TRBV20-1 to TRBJ2-3; D might be TRBD2 (7 bases). The V and J ends lost 5 bases and 1 base respectively, with 22 bases between them. Germline values: CDR1 DFQATT, CDR2 SNEGSKA (reference sequence). The CDR3 is made up of 17 amino acids. The CDR3 DNA sequence: TGCAGTGCTTTGGGGGGGGCTAGCGCTTTAGGCACAGATACGCAGTATTTT. Protein: CSALGGASALGTDTQYF.

The V gene is TRBV4-1, the J gene TRBJ2-5; TRBD1 agrees at 10 bases. From germline, CDR1 is MGHRA and CDR2 YSYEKL. The CDR3 has 16 amino acids. J was trimmed by 5 bases and V by 3 bases; bases with no gene match: 9. The CDR3 loop reads CASSQAGQGFSETQYF. In DNA form, the CDR3 reads TGCGCCAGCAGCCAGGCGGGACAGGGGTTTAGCGAGACCCAGTACTTC.

J is TRBJ2-3 and V is TRBV7-9; D is perhaps TRBD1 (6 bases). The CDR3 has 14 amino acids. V dropped 7 bases and J dropped 0 bases, with 11 bases sitting between them. Germline CDR1 is SEHNR and CDR2 is FQNEAQ (reference sequence). CDR3 bases: TGTGCCAGCATGGGACACATAAGCACAGATACGCAGTATTTT. Translating gives CASMGHISTDTQYF.

The CDR3: CRSQGNTGELFF. The CDR3 DNA follows: TGTCGATCACAGGGAAACACCGGGGAGCTGTTTTTT. The rearrangement joins TRBV28 to TRBJ2-2; D possibly corresponds to TRBD1 (6 bases). CDR3 length: 12 amino acids. Germline loops: CDR1 MDHEN, CDR2 SYDVKM.

The chain recombines TRBV7-9 with TRBJ2-5, with D perhaps matching TRBD1 (6 bases). The germline gives CDR1 SEHNR, CDR2 FQNEAQ (reference sequence). Trimming cost V 2 bases and J 3 bases, with 10 bases left between them. The CDR3 has 14 residues. CDR3 amino acids: CASSLQGLKETQYF. The CDR3 bases are TGTGCCAGCAGCTTACAGGGGCTCAAAGAGACCCAGTACTTC.

This clonotype was counted ten times or more. The chain combines TRBV7-8 with TRBJ1-4; D is unresolved. Germline loops: CDR1 SGHVS, CDR2 FQNEAQ. V was clipped by 1 base and J by 1 base, with 7 bases between them. The CDR3 has 15 amino acids. CDR3 protein: CASSLEGGTNEKLFF. The CDR3 DNA is TGTGCCAGCAGCTTAGAAGGAGGAACTAATGAAAAACTGTTTTTT.

This clonotype was counted at least ten times. The rearrangement links TRBV18 to TRBJ2-7, with D possibly TRBD2 on 5 matching bases. There are 14 residues in the CDR3. Between the trimmed V and J ends, which lost 3 bases and 5 bases, there was a span of 14 bases. In germline, CDR1 is KGHSH, CDR2 LQKENI. The CDR3 DNA follows: TGTGCCAGCTCACCCGGGCGGGCAGATAACGAGCAGTACTTC. Translating it yields CASSPGRADNEQYF. The full variable domain, completed using reference TRBV18 and TRBJ2-7, is NAGVMQNPRHLVRRRGQEARLRCSPMKGHSHVYWYRQLPEEGLKFMVYLQKENIIDESGMPKERFSAEFPKEGPSILRIQQVVRGDSAAYFCASSPGRADNEQYFGPGTRLTVT.

This clonotype was observed a handful of times. The chain links TRBV6-1 to TRBJ2-7, with 8 nucleotides matching TRBD1. V was clipped by 6 bases and J by 5 bases; unmatched bases: 3. The CDR3 has 12 amino acids. CDR1 and CDR2 from the germline V gene are MNHNS and SASEGT. The CDR3 protein is CASSQGAHEQYF. The CDR3 DNA follows: TGTGCCAGCAGCCAGGGGGCCCACGAGCAGTACTTC.

This chain joins TRBV12-3 or TRBV12-4 and TRBJ2-2, with D perhaps matching TRBD1 (5 bases). The length of the CDR3 is 13 residues. V gave up 8 bases and J gave up 4 bases, with 11 bases separating them. DNA for the CDR3: TGTGCCAGCGACTGGCAGGGCACCGGGGAGCTGTTTTTT. It is translated as CASDWQGTGELFF.

In this sample, this clonotype turned up many times. This chain uses TRBV25-1 with TRBJ2-1; TRBD2 matches 10 bases. The germline CDR1 and CDR2 sequences are MGHDK and SYGVNS. The CDR3 is 18 residues long. J lost 4 bases, V lost 0 bases, and 9 bases had no gene match. This CDR3 reads CASSEYPSGSGRYNEQFF. The CDR3 DNA reads TGTGCCAGCAGTGAATACCCTAGCGGGAGCGGGAGGTACAATGAGCAGTTCTTC.

Ten or more counts support this clonotype. V is TRBV5-1 and J is TRBJ2-2, with a possible D match to TRBD1 (6 bases). CDR3 length equals 16 residues. Germline CDR1 and CDR2: SGHRS and YFSETQ. The germline V and J ends were trimmed by 5 bases and 3 bases, with 17 bases remaining between them. The CDR3 region has the DNA TGCGCCAGCAGACCCCTTGGGGGCTCGGACACCGGGGAGCTGTTTTTT. Translation: CASRPLGGSDTGELFF.

This clonotype was counted a few times. The chain uses TRBV6-1 and TRBJ1-2; 7 bases are a match to TRBD1. The CDR3 covers 16 residues. CDR1 and CDR2 (germline): MNHNS, SASEGT. J gave up 4 bases and V 2 bases, and 10 bases lay outside the gene matches. The CDR3 is CASSEKKKTGIYGYTF. The CDR3, as DNA: TGTGCCAGCAGTGAAAAAAAAAAGACAGGGATCTATGGCTACACCTTC.

The chain is built from TRBV11-1 and TRBJ2-7; TRBD2 aligns across 7 bases. The germline V gene has CDR1 SGHAT and CDR2 FQDESV (reference sequence). There are 15 residues in the CDR3. The V and J ends lost 0 bases and 2 bases, in that order; junction bases with no gene match: 4. The CDR3 sequence: CASSLAGGPPYEQYF. CDR3 sequence (DNA): TGTGCCAGCAGCTTAGCGGGAGGGCCCCCCTACGAGCAGTACTTC.

In this sample, this clonotype turned up a few times. CDR3 nucleotide sequence: TGTGCCGGGGGTGGAGCGAGACTCCAAGAGACCCAGTACTTC. Its translation is CAGGGARLQETQYF. The chain has TRBV7-9 and TRBJ2-5, with D perhaps matching TRBD1 or TRBD2 (5 bases each). V gave up 11 bases and J gave up 1 base, with 17 bases separating them. CDR1 is SEHNR and CDR2 is FQNEAQ in the germline V gene (reference sequence). The CDR3 spans 14 residues.

V gene TRBV5-6 combines with J gene TRBJ2-3; possibly TRBD1 for D (5 bases). V lost 0 bases to trimming and J lost 1 base, with 12 bases between them. The germline CDR1 and CDR2 sequences are SGHDT and YYEEEE. This CDR3 is 16 amino acids long. DNA of the CDR3: TGTGCCAGCAGCTTGGAGGGGCGTCGGGGCACAGATACGCAGTATTTT. Protein product: CASSLEGRRGTDTQYF.

This clonotype appeared a few times. The V and J genes are TRBV5-1 and TRBJ2-1; 11 bases line up with TRBD1. V was pared by 0 bases and J by 6 bases, with 11 bases of the junction left unmatched. The germline V gene encodes CDR1 SGHRS and CDR2 YFSETQ. The CDR3 covers 18 residues. CDR3: CASSLDTVTGQGVNEQFF. The CDR3 DNA reads TGCGCCAGCAGCTTGGATACGGTGACGGGACAGGGGGTCAATGAGCAGTTCTTC. The full variable domain, rest sourced from reference TRBV5-1 and TRBJ2-1, is KAGVTQTPRYLIKTRGQQVTLSCSPISGHRSVSWYQQTPGQGLQFLFEYFSETQRNKGNFPGRFSGRQFSNSRSEMNVSTLELGDSALYLCASSLDTVTGQGVNEQFFGPGTRLTVL.